This T cell receptor (beta chain) is drawn from a study of cytomegalovirus exposure and HLA in healthy donors (dated by TCRdb to the late 2010s). At the level of the whole study: According to a later analysis, one platform produced both the 120 validation repertoires and the approximately 600 repertoires of the first cohort. In addition to the first cohort of several hundred subjects, a separate validation cohort of 120 different subjects was used. To predict cytomegalovirus infection status, the study brought together high-throughput TCR immunosequencing, statistical association of individual TCRs with disease status, and machine learning. The study was designed to test whether signatures of past pathogen exposure could be identified by cataloging public T cell receptors. Results and caveats for the whole study, not just this receptor: In the study, about 150 TCR beta chains were listed as associated with cytomegalovirus. The authors suggested that the approach could potentially be generalized to other disease states and immunological phenotypes. The validation cohort had no HLA typing available for a later analysis, so co-occurrence within that cohort was assessed over all 130 or so repertoires. The classifier was reported to diagnose cytomegalovirus status with high specificity and sensitivity in both the original cohort and the validation cohort. In a later analysis, TCRs clustered in the first cohort were found to also tend to co-occur in the roughly 130 validation repertoires, with 94% of cluster scores above 0. While some public TCRs were present in many individuals, most TCR sequences turned up only very rarely across donors. A few of the identified cytomegalovirus-associated TCR beta chains were confirmed in vitro to be specific for cytomegalovirus antigens.

Receptor libraries were prepared by the immunoSEQ multiplex PCR assay. Per the original workflow: A statistical classification framework was developed to diagnose cytomegalovirus status using the catalog of TCR beta chain sequences. TCRdb limited this immuneACCESS table to in-frame rearrangements with V and J called. A share of clones is missing; checked studies link under half to unresolved V genes, and the rest is unexplained. V, J and clone size reflect that table, while D and trimming were determined from the DNA. In all, the sample holds 250,000 or so clones, and approximately 87% of those were seen once. The biggest ten clones account for about 3% of the sample. To note about this clone: This receptor's antigen is unknown. No per-base quality is available; no much larger clone lies one base away.

The donors were included in the validation cohort of over a hundred subjects, a group kept apart from the approximately 650-subject first cohort. The CDR1 and CDR2 encoded by the germline V gene (reference sequence) are MNHEY and SMNVEV. The CDR3, cysteine through phenylalanine, is 12 amino acids long. Just the 36-base CDR3 DNA is kept, in frame starting at base 1. Ends trimmed: V by 4 bases, J by 5 bases; bases unmatched to a gene: 1. The chain was built from TRBV27 and TRBJ2-7; 8 junctional bases match TRBD1. The source of this sequence is a man aged 18-30 years in good health and CMV-seronegative. Sequencing was performed on PBMCs. The CDR3 has the sequence CASSSTGDEQYF. The sequence in DNA is TGTGCCAGCAGTTCGACAGGGGACGAGCAGTACTTC.